These 2 T cell receptor beta chains were sequenced from one sample in a study of OX40 agonist ivuxolimab in advanced cancers. Only in-frame clones appear in the TCRdb table, and some are missing; sequencing was by immunoSEQ multiplex PCR. The data hold tens of thousands of clones, with 85% to 95% observed a single time. Specimen: CD4+ or CD8+ T cells sorted from blood, collected in a trial of the OX40 agonist ivuxolimab. These receptors were collected from an adult with an advanced solid tumor such as melanoma, head and neck, liver or kidney cancer.

This clone has just one count. The chain combines TRBV27 with TRBJ2-2; TRBD2 is a possible D gene (5 bases). The V gene's germline CDR1 is MNHEY and CDR2 SMNVEV (reference sequence). This CDR3 has 16 amino acids. V shed 7 bases and J shed 6 bases, with 21 bases lying between them. CDR3 DNA: TGTGCCAGCACCCCCCTCGGTCGCACCGGGGCCGGGGAGCTGTTTTTT. Amino acid sequence: CASTPLGRTGAGELFF.

The chain links TRBV5-4 to TRBJ1-4, with D hard to call. V was shortened by 4 bases and J by 5 bases, with 9 bases between the two germline ends. This CDR3 contains 13 residues. Germline CDR1 is SGHNT and CDR2 is YYREEE (reference sequence). The CDR3 region is CASSPSSNEKLFF. The CDR3, as DNA: TGTGCCAGCAGCCCATCTTCAAATGAAAAACTGTTTTTT.